These 11 T cell receptor beta chains came from one sample sequenced in a study of T cell responses to AZD1222 COVID-19 vaccine. Generated by immunoSEQ multiplex PCR, the TCRdb table keeps only in-frame clones and is missing some. This table holds approximately 120,000 clones, about 86% found once. The source was peripheral blood, collected on day 0 of AZD1222 vaccination. These receptors all come from an adult in good health.

This chain joins TRBV7-2 and TRBJ2-5; no reliable D call. The length of the CDR3 is 13 residues. Germline loops: CDR1 SGHTA, CDR2 FQGNSA. V was clipped by 1 base and J by 5 bases, with 8 bases between them. CDR3 protein: CASSLDLGETQYF. CDR3 nucleotide sequence: TGTGCCAGCAGCTTAGATTTAGGCGAGACCCAGTACTTC.

The V call is TRBV7-2, the J call TRBJ2-1; 12 nucleotides align to TRBD2. Germline V gene lookup returns CDR1 SGHTA and CDR2 FQGNSA. The CDR3 contains 16 residues. V was pared by 1 base and J by 6 bases, with 4 bases of the junction left unmatched. The CDR3 DNA follows: TGTGCCAGCAGCTTAGGGGCTAGCGGGAGGGGCAATGAGCAGTTCTTC. Residues: CASSLGASGRGNEQFF.

J is TRBJ1-6 and V is TRBV29-1; 8 nucleotides agree with TRBD1. The CDR3 has 13 amino acids. Looked up from germline, CDR1 is SQVTM and CDR2 is ANQGSEA. J lost 9 bases, V lost 7 bases, and 8 bases had no gene match. Here the CDR3 DNA reads TGCAGCGCCGCCCCGGACAGGGCTTCACCCCTCCACTTT. It encodes CSAAPDRASPLHF.

The chain employs TRBV29-1 and TRBJ2-2; possibly TRBD1 for D (5 bases). Trimming took 3 bases from V and 6 from J, leaving 14 bases between them. Germline V gene lookup returns CDR1 SQVTM and CDR2 ANQGSEA. The CDR3 consists of 14 residues. CDR3 coding DNA: TGCAGCGTTGATGACAGAGTCGGGTCCGGGGAGCTGTTTTTT. Translation: CSVDDRVGSGELFF.

The J gene is TRBJ1-2, the V gene TRBV18; no reliable D call. The length of the CDR3 is 13 residues. In germline, CDR1 is KGHSH, CDR2 LQKENI. The V and J ends lost 6 bases and 3 bases respectively, with 11 bases between them. CDR3 in amino acids: CASSPSQDYGYTF. In DNA, the CDR3 is TGTGCCAGCTCCCCCTCCCAGGACTATGGCTACACCTTC.

This chain links TRBV5-6 with TRBJ1-2, with 9 bases matching TRBD1. This CDR3 has 18 amino acids. Germline CDR1 SGHDT, CDR2 YYEEEE. The V and J ends lost 4 bases and 0 bases, in that order; junction bases with no gene match: 13. The CDR3 protein is CASSLPGQGTRANYGYTF. The CDR3 nucleotides are TGTGCCAGCAGCCTACCGGGACAGGGTACCCGAGCTAACTATGGCTACACCTTC.

The chain is built from TRBV5-1 and TRBJ2-6; possible D gene TRBD2, 5 bases. Trimming pared 2 bases from V and 0 bases from J, leaving 9 bases between. CDR1 is SGHRS and CDR2 is YFSETQ in the germline V gene. This CDR3 is built from 16 residues. Here the CDR3 reads CASSLGGPSGANVLTF. The CDR3 DNA follows: TGCGCCAGCAGCTTAGGCGGGCCCTCTGGGGCCAACGTCCTGACTTTC.

The gene calls are TRBV3-1 (or the pseudogene TRBV3-2) and TRBJ2-7; 7 bases match TRBD2. The junction had 8 bases not matched to a gene; V was cut back by 4 bases and J by 2 bases. CDR1 LGHDT and CDR2 YNNKEL come from the germline V gene (reference sequence). The CDR3 totals 15 residues. Here the CDR3 reads CASSRGGAGTYEQYF. CDR3 nucleotides: TGTGCCAGCAGCCGAGGAGGAGCGGGGACCTACGAGCAGTACTTC.

The V gene is TRBV24-1, the J gene TRBJ2-2; 9 nucleotides line up with TRBD1. Germline V gives CDR1 KGHDR, CDR2 SFDVKD. This CDR3 has 13 residues. V lost 9 bases to trimming and J lost 5 bases; unmatched junction nucleotides: 3. The CDR3 bases are TGTGCCACCGGGACAGGGTTTACCGGGGAGCTGTTTTTT. As protein: CATGTGFTGELFF.

The chain links TRBV2 to TRBJ2-1; no reliable D call. V lost 3 bases and J lost 0, with 12 bases in between. The germline gives CDR1 SNHLY, CDR2 FYNNEI. The CDR3 runs 16 residues. CDR3 DNA sequence: TGTGCCAGCAGTGATCAGGCACCCAGCTCCTACAATGAGCAGTTCTTC. Its protein is CASSDQAPSSYNEQFF.

J is TRBJ2-7 and V is TRBV28, with D possibly being TRBD1 (6 bases). The V gene's germline CDR1 is MDHEN and CDR2 SYDVKM. Trimming removed 5 bases from V and 2 bases from J, with 19 bases in between. This CDR3 comprises 16 residues. The CDR3 reads CASSPIGTRETYEQYF. CDR3 bases: TGTGCCAGCAGTCCTATCGGGACACGGGAAACCTACGAGCAGTACTTC.